These T cell receptor beta chains were read from a single sample in a study of blood T cell repertoires in COVID-19. Method: immunoSEQ multiplex PCR; TCRdb's copy keeps in-frame clones and lacks some. The sample lists approximately 39,000 clones, around 86% occurring once. The sequencing sample was made of peripheral blood. These receptor sequences come from a man between 45 and 60 years old with active or convalescent COVID-19. The CDR3 runs from the conserved cysteine through the conserved F or W. D genes are given only for firm matches. Some rows have no size entry. The others give once, few or many, or a class for an expanded clone.

D,size,J,length,V,DNA,CDR3
TRBD1,.,TRBJ2-1,15,TRBV7-3,TGTGCCAGCAGCCTAGGGGGCACCTTGAACAATGAGCAGTTCTTC,CASSLGGTLNNEQFF
.,.,TRBJ2-5,10,TRBV29-1,TGCAGCGTTCTGAGGGAGACCCAGTACTTC,CSVLRETQYF
TRBD1,.,TRBJ2-1,16,TRBV28,TGTGCCAGCAGTTTATGGGCGGCAGGGGGCGAGAATGAGCAGTTCTTC,CASSLWAAGGENEQFF
TRBD1,.,TRBJ1-2,13,TRBV3-1/TRBV3-2,TGTGCCAGCAGCCAAGGGCAGGGGGCTGGCTACACCTTC,CASSQGQGAGYTF
.,few,TRBJ1-1,15,TRBV5-1,TGCGCCAGCAGCTTAGACAGCCCTCAAAACACTGAAGCTTTCTTT,CASSLDSPQNTEAFF
.,once,TRBJ2-5,13,TRBV2,TGTGCCAGCAGCGGAGGGGGGGAAGAGACCCAGTACTTC,CASSGGGEETQYF
.,.,TRBJ1-3,14,TRBV7-3,TGTGCCAGCAGCCGCCAGGGTCCTGGAAACACCATATATTTT,CASSRQGPGNTIYF
.,.,TRBJ2-3,16,TRBV7-3,TGTGCCAGCAGCTTAAGGGCCCAAGGGGGCACAGATACGCAGTATTTT,CASSLRAQGGTDTQYF
.,.,TRBJ1-5,17,TRBV28,TGTGCCAGCAGTTTGGGTTTCGGGGGGGCTGGCAATCAGCCCCAGCATTTT,CASSLGFGGAGNQPQHF
.,.,TRBJ1-3,15,TRBV6-1,TGTGCCAGCAGTGAAGAGGACAGCTCTGGAAACACCATATATTTT,CASSEEDSSGNTIYF
.,.,TRBJ2-1,13,TRBV6-6,TGTGCCAGCAGCCCAGACACGGACAATGAGCAGTTCTTC,CASSPDTDNEQFF
.,.,TRBJ2-1,16,TRBV7-8,TGTGCCAGCAGCTTACTCCCGCAGGGGGGCTACAATGAGCAGTTCTTC,CASSLLPQGGYNEQFF
TRBD2,.,TRBJ2-1,15,TRBV7-2,TGTGCCAGCAGCTACCTGACTAGCGGGGAGCTTGAGCAGTTCTTC,CASSYLTSGELEQFF
.,.,TRBJ1-5,13,TRBV6-1,TGTGCCAGCAGTGAAATAGAGGGCCAGCCCCAGCATTTT,CASSEIEGQPQHF
.,.,TRBJ2-7,12,TRBV11-2,TGTGCCAGCAGCCCCCTAGCGAGGGAGCAGTACTTC,CASSPLAREQYF
TRBD1,.,TRBJ2-2,16,TRBV19,TGTGCCAGTAGTTCCGAGACAGGGTTGATCACCGGGGAGCTGTTTTTT,CASSSETGLITGELFF
.,few,TRBJ2-7,12,TRBV15,TGTGCCACCAGCAGAGAGACAGGGAGGTTGTACTTC,CATSRETGRLYF
.,.,TRBJ1-1,14,TRBV28,TGTGCCAGCAGATTGGCCCCGGGGAGAACTGAAGCTTTCTTT,CASRLAPGRTEAFF
TRBD1,.,TRBJ1-4,16,TRBV9,TGTGCCAGCAGCCCTGGACAGGGACCAACTAATGAAAAACTGTTTTTT,CASSPGQGPTNEKLFF